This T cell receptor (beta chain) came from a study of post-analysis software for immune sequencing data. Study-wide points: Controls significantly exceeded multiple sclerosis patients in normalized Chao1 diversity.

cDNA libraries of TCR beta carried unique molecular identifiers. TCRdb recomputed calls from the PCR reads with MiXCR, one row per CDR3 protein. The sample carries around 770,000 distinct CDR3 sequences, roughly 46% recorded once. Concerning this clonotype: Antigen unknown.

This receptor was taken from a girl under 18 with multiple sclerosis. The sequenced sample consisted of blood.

As DNA, the CDR3 is TGTGCCAGCAGTGGATTTGGGACTAGCGGGAGCTCCTACAATGAGCAGTTCTTC. Its translation is CASSGFGTSGSSYNEQFF. This rearrangement joins TRBV2 to TRBJ2-1; 14 nucleotides match TRBD2. V was clipped by 4 bases and J by 0 bases; unmatched bases: 5. Germline-derived CDR1 and CDR2 are SNHLY and FYNNEI. The CDR3 length is 18 residues.